The 29 T cell receptor beta chains below come from one sample, sequenced in a study of T-cell memory formation after mild COVID-19. One entry per CDR3 protein, called by TCRdb with MiXCR from the 5' RACE reads. Of 350,000 or so distinct CDR3 sequences listed, around a fifth are singletons. Input material: PBMCs or a T cell subset sorted from them (not recorded which). The source of these receptors is a man between 18 and 35 years old who had mild COVID-19 (a few samples of this study predate the infection). Cell type and time point are not known.

This chain uses TRBV6-6 with TRBJ2-7, with 12 positions matching TRBD1. Per the germline V gene, CDR1 is MNHNY and CDR2 is SVGAGI (reference sequence). The CDR3 spans 14 residues. The ends lost 6 bases at V and 6 bases at J; junction bases unmatched: 6. The CDR3 DNA is TGTGCCAGCAGCTGGGACAGGGGGCGCTCCGAGCAGTACTTC. Translation: CASSWDRGRSEQYF.

The V and J genes are TRBV12-3 or TRBV12-4 and TRBJ1-5; 9 bases fit TRBD1. The CDR3 runs to 16 residues. V dropped 5 bases and J dropped 0; count of bases not matched to a gene: 5. CDR3 amino acids: CASSPRTGDSNQPQHF. In DNA, the CDR3 is TGTGCCAGCAGTCCGCGGACAGGGGATAGCAATCAGCCCCAGCATTTT.

Of note for this clonotype: A much larger clonotype is one base distant, so this may be a read error. V and J are TRBV6-2 or TRBV6-3 and TRBJ2-5; 12 nucleotides align to TRBD2. CDR3 length: 15 residues. CDR1 and CDR2 (germline): MNHEY, SVGEGT. The CDR3 bases are TGTGACAGCAGCCGCCGACTAGCGGGGGTGGAGACCCAGTACTTC. Its translation: CDSSRRLAGVETQYF.

The J gene is TRBJ2-5, the V gene TRBV15; 9 positions agree with TRBD1. With 3 bases clipped from V and 5 bases from J, the junction kept 16 bases outside the gene matches. The germline CDR1 and CDR2 sequences are LNHNV and YYDKDF (reference sequence). This CDR3 spans 18 amino acids. CDR3 coding DNA: TGTGCCACCAGCAGTACCGGGACAGGGCCTCATCGCGGGGAGACCCAGTACTTC. Its protein product is CATSSTGTGPHRGETQYF.

The CDR3 DNA sequence: TGTGCCAGTAGTATGGGCCGGGCCGCCATTCAGTACTTC. Residues: CASSMGRAAIQYF. The genes are TRBV19 and TRBJ2-4; no firm D call. The length of the CDR3 is 13 residues. V lost 3 bases and J 9 bases, leaving 12 bases between the germline ends. Germline-derived CDR1 and CDR2 are LNHDA and SQIVND (reference sequence).

V usage is TRBV5-1 and J usage is TRBJ1-2; unclear D gene. The V and J ends lost 6 bases and 4 bases respectively, with 16 bases between them. The CDR3 consists of 14 residues. The germline V gene has CDR1 SGHRS and CDR2 YFSETQ. Here the CDR3 DNA reads TGCGCCAGCAAACAACAAGGACCATCCTATGGCTACACCTTC. Translating gives CASKQQGPSYGYTF.

This clonotype has more than one count but fewer than ten. The V and J genes are TRBV6-5 and TRBJ1-1; TRBD1 matches 9 bases. Germline V gene sequence: CDR1 MNHEY, CDR2 SVGAGI. This CDR3 is 11 amino acids long. Trimming removed 5 bases from V and 11 bases from J; junction bases left unmatched: 3. The CDR3 spells CASSPGTGAFF. CDR3 in DNA: TGTGCCAGCAGTCCCGGGACAGGGGCTTTCTTT.

This clonotype turned up a few times. The CDR3 DNA sequence: TGTGCCAGCAGCTTCGCGGGGGGGCTCGGGAGCTCCTACAATGAGCAGTTCTTC. This translates into CASSFAGGLGSSYNEQFF. This rearrangement joins TRBV7-2 to TRBJ2-1; 9 nucleotides line up with TRBD2. The V segment lost 3 bases and the J segment 0 bases; nucleotides outside the gene matches: 9. This CDR3 region has 18 residues. Germline CDR1 SGHTA, CDR2 FQGNSA.

This clonotype was recorded many times. The chain carries TRBV12-3 or TRBV12-4 and TRBJ2-6; D is unresolved. This CDR3 is 14 amino acids long. Trimming cost V 3 bases and J 4 bases, with 7 bases left between them. The CDR3: CASSLVAGANVLTF. CDR3 sequence (DNA): TGTGCCAGCAGTTTGGTGGCGGGGGCCAACGTCCTGACTTTC.

This clonotype was counted only a few times. The rearrangement joins TRBV3-1 to TRBJ2-4; 7 nucleotides agree with TRBD1. The length of the CDR3 is 14 residues. Germline loops: CDR1 LGHDT, CDR2 YNNKEL (reference sequence). V lost 6 bases and J lost 5; bases outside the gene matches: 7. The CDR3 nucleotides read TGTGCCAGCAGTCCCCGGGACAGAGAAAACATTCAGTACTTC. It specifies CASSPRDRENIQYF.

This clonotype was seen only a few times. The rearrangement uses TRBV15 and TRBJ2-7; D perhaps matches TRBD2 (7 bases). CDR3 length: 14 residues. V was clipped by 0 bases and J by 6 bases, with 12 bases between them. Germline V gene data show CDR1 as LNHNV and CDR2 as YYDKDF (reference sequence). CDR3 protein: CATSRDVGGVEQYV. For the CDR3, the DNA is TGTGCCACCAGCAGAGATGTAGGGGGGGTCGAGCAGTACGTC.

The chain is built from TRBV6-2 or TRBV6-3 and TRBJ1-5, with unresolved D. CDR3 size: 13 residues. Germline V gives CDR1 MNHEY, CDR2 SVGEGT. Deletions cut 4 bases from V and 4 bases from J, with 8 bases between. In DNA form, the CDR3 reads TGTGCCAGCAGTTGGTCTCCAAATCAGCCCCAGCATTTT. Its translation: CASSWSPNQPQHF.

DNA of the CDR3: TGTGCCAGCAGCTTACGGGTGGTGGGAGCTTTCTTT. It translates to CASSLRVVGAFF. The gene calls are TRBV7-3 and TRBJ1-1; unclear D gene. Deletions cut 2 bases from V and 10 bases from J, with 11 bases between. The germline gives CDR1 SGHTA, CDR2 FQGTGA. CDR3 size: 12 residues. The complete variable domain, with remaining parts taken from reference TRBV7-3 and TRBJ1-1, reads GAGVSQTPSNKVTEKGKYVELRCDPISGHTALYWYRQSLGQGPEFLIYFQGTGAADDSGLPNDRFFAVRPEGSVSTLKIQRTERGDSAVYLCASSLRVVGAFFGQGTRLTVV.

This clonotype was counted between two and nine times. V and J are TRBV18 and TRBJ2-7, with D perhaps TRBD1 (6 bases). The ends were cut back, 3 bases at V and 5 bases at J, with 17 bases in the middle. The germline V gene encodes CDR1 KGHSH and CDR2 LQKENI. There are 15 residues in the CDR3. The CDR3 DNA is TGTGCCAGCTCACCCTCCGGGACAAGGCTCCACGAGCAGTACTTC. Protein sequence: CASSPSGTRLHEQYF.

This clonotype was recorded at least ten times. The gene calls are TRBV5-1 and TRBJ2-1, with D possibly being TRBD2 (7 bases). The CDR3 consists of 14 residues. Germline V gene sequence: CDR1 SGHRS, CDR2 YFSETQ. The V end lost 4 bases, the J end lost 8 bases, and 16 bases lay between the germline ends. The CDR3 nucleotides are TGCGCCAGCAGCAGTGGGGGGGCCCCCCATGAGCAGTTCTTC. Translating gives CASSSGGAPHEQFF. Looking up the rest from reference TRBV5-1 and TRBJ2-1 gives the full variable domain: KAGVTQTPRYLIKTRGQQVTLSCSPISGHRSVSWYQQTPGQGLQFLFEYFSETQRNKGNFPGRFSGRQFSNSRSEMNVSTLELGDSALYLCASSSGGAPHEQFFGPGTRLTVL.

This chain uses TRBV6-6 with TRBJ2-7; D not resolved. The CDR3 extends over 13 amino acids. With 0 bases removed from V and 4 bases from J, the gap between germline ends came to 7 bases. Germline-derived CDR1 and CDR2 are MNHNY and SVGAGI (reference sequence). CDR3: CASSYSAGYEQYV. CDR3 bases: TGTGCCAGCAGTTACTCGGCTGGATACGAGCAGTACGTC.

This clonotype was picked up a small number of times. This chain connects TRBV3-1 to TRBJ2-1; D call uncertain. The CDR3 runs 14 residues. Trimming took off 4 bases at V and 3 bases at J, with 10 bases between the two ends. Germline values: CDR1 LGHDT, CDR2 YNNKEL (reference sequence). The CDR3: CASSPRIGYNEQFF. The DNA of the CDR3 is TGTGCCAGCAGCCCGAGGATCGGCTACAATGAGCAGTTCTTC.

The chain has TRBV15 and TRBJ2-7, with D possibly being TRBD2 (6 bases). V was clipped by 0 bases and J by 6 bases, with 12 bases between them. CDR3 size: 14 residues. Germline lookup yields CDR1 LNHNV and CDR2 YYDKDF (reference sequence). The CDR3: CATSRDLTSREQYF. The DNA for the CDR3 is TGTGCCACCAGCAGAGATCTAACTAGCCGCGAGCAGTACTTC. Variable domain in full (rest from reference TRBV15 and TRBJ2-7): DAMVIQNPRYQVTQFGKPVTLSCSQTLNHNVMYWYQQKSSQAPKLLFHYYDKDFNNEADTPDNFQSRRPNTSFCFLDIRSPGLGDTAMYLCATSRDLTSREQYFGPGTRLTVT.

The rearrangement uses TRBV5-1 and TRBJ2-4; either TRBD1 or TRBD2 may fit D (6 bases each). CDR3 size: 18 residues. The germline V gene has CDR1 SGHRS and CDR2 YFSETQ. Deletions cut 4 bases from V and 1 base from J, with 21 bases between. CDR3 amino acids: CASSLRGDTGAAKNIQYF. CDR3 coding DNA: TGCGCCAGCAGCCTGAGGGGGGACACGGGGGCGGCCAAAAACATTCAGTACTTC.

Turning to this clonotype: A much larger clone sits a single nucleotide away, making a read error possible. The chain employs TRBV20-1 and TRBJ2-7; TRBD1 matches 8 bases. Trimming took 6 bases from V and 1 from J; bases not matched to a gene: 2. The CDR3 consists of 12 residues. CDR1 DFQATT and CDR2 SNEGSKA come from the germline V gene (reference sequence). The CDR3 spells CSARTGSYEQYF. The CDR3 DNA is TGCAGTGCCCGGACAGGGTCCTACGAGCAGTACTTC.

J is TRBJ1-2 and V is TRBV6-2 or TRBV6-3; no definite D call. Trimming removed 3 bases from V and 6 bases from J, with 11 bases in between. Germline-derived CDR1 and CDR2 are MNHEY and SVGEGT. This CDR3 region has 13 residues. The CDR3 loop is CASSYLEKDGYTF. CDR3 sequence (DNA): TGTGCCAGCAGTTATCTTGAGAAAGATGGCTACACCTTC.

This clonotype has just a few counts. This chain uses TRBV6-6 with TRBJ2-4, with D possibly TRBD2 on 6 matching bases. V gave up 4 bases and J gave up 5 bases, with 15 bases separating them. This CDR3 spans 15 amino acids. The germline V gene encodes CDR1 MNHNY and CDR2 SVGAGI (reference sequence). CDR3 sequence reads: CASSSIGGRENIQYF. The CDR3 region has the DNA TGTGCCAGCAGTTCCATCGGGGGTAGGGAAAACATTCAGTACTTC.

This chain uses TRBV30 with TRBJ2-1; either TRBD1 or TRBD2 may fit D (6 bases each). CDR1 is GTSNPN, CDR2 SVGIG, per germline (reference sequence). Trimming pared 4 bases from V and 8 bases from J, leaving 9 bases between. The length of the CDR3 is 11 residues. This CDR3 is CAWKRGDEQFF. The CDR3 coding sequence is TGTGCCTGGAAAAGGGGGGATGAGCAGTTCTTC.

CDR3 sequence reads: CASSQTGEDIQYF. The CDR3, as DNA: TGTGCCAGCAGCCAGACAGGGGAGGACATTCAGTACTTC. The chain uses TRBV4-2 and TRBJ2-4, with 8 bases lining up with TRBD1. From germline, CDR1 is LGHNA and CDR2 YNFKEQ. The CDR3 is made up of 13 amino acids. V was pared by 3 bases and J by 8 bases, with 3 bases of the junction left unmatched.

This clonotype has a handful of counts. V and J are TRBV3-1 and TRBJ2-2, with D perhaps TRBD2 (6 bases). Germline CDR1 is LGHDT and CDR2 is YNNKEL (reference sequence). The CDR3 extends over 12 amino acids. Between the trimmed V and J ends, which lost 4 bases and 7 bases, there was a span of 7 bases. The DNA for the CDR3 is TGTGCCAGCAGCCCGCGGGACGGGGAGCTGTTTTTT. This sequence encodes CASSPRDGELFF.

V usage is TRBV6-1 and J usage is TRBJ2-7; D unresolved. Between the trimmed V and J ends, which lost 1 base and 3 bases, there was a span of 7 bases. The CDR3 consists of 13 residues. From germline, CDR1 is MNHNS and CDR2 SASEGT. The CDR3 region is CASSEGDLYEQYF. CDR3 coding DNA: TGTGCCAGCAGTGAAGGAGACCTCTACGAGCAGTACTTC.

This CDR3 is CASSQLQGANLNEQFF. The CDR3 DNA reads as TGTGCCAGCAGCCAGCTACAGGGGGCGAATCTCAATGAGCAGTTCTTC. This sequence joins TRBV7-9 and TRBJ2-1, with 9 bases matching TRBD1. The CDR3 is 16 amino acids. CDR1 SEHNR and CDR2 FQNEAQ come from the germline V gene (reference sequence). V trimming: 5 bases; J trimming: 6 bases; junction bases outside the gene matches: 11.

The chain joins TRBV20-1 to TRBJ1-2; D is perhaps TRBD1 (6 bases). V lost 5 bases and J lost 8, with 18 bases in between. CDR3 length: 13 residues. CDR1 is DFQATT and CDR2 is SNEGSKA in the germline V gene (reference sequence). CDR3 DNA sequence: TGCAGTGCTCCCCGGGGGGCCGCGGGGGGCTACACCTTC. It encodes CSAPRGAAGGYTF.

The genes are TRBV5-4 and TRBJ1-1; D gene uncertain. Per the germline V gene, CDR1 is SGHNT and CDR2 is YYREEE (reference sequence). This CDR3 spans 14 amino acids. V dropped 1 base and J dropped 1 base, with 8 bases sitting between them. Here the CDR3 DNA reads TGTGCCAGCAGCTTGAGGCCCGGGAACACTGAAGCTTTCTTT. The encoded protein is CASSLRPGNTEAFF.